One TCR beta chain is described in this entry. Its antigen is currently unknown. Original handling: Concordance between patient CD8+ clones exceeding 1% and published virus-specific TCRB sequences was infrequent. Sequencing was performed with immunoSEQ multiplex PCR; in TCRdb, only in-frame clones are kept and a portion is missing. V and J calls and clone size follow that table, whereas D and trimming were derived from the DNA. The sample holds about 30,000 clones, about 81% seen once. This sample was taken from a study of somatic mutations in cytotoxic T cells in rheumatoid arthritis. The CDR3 is made up of 12 amino acids. Germline assignment: CDR1 SGHDT and CDR2 YYEEEE. V lost 1 base, J lost 12 bases, and 13 bases lay in between. Findings of the study overall: Antigens bound by the expanded CD8+ clones were not identified. Healthy controls showed no age-related rise in CD8+ clonality, whereas rheumatoid arthritis patients did.

The receptor comes from an adult with rheumatoid arthritis. Sequencing used CD8+ T cells sorted from blood. The gene calls are TRBV5-6 and TRBJ1-2, with D possibly matching TRBD1 (6 bases). The CDR3 sequence is CASSLSGGRNTF. CDR3 sequence (DNA): TGTGCCAGCAGCTTGTCCGGGGGGCGAAACACCTTC.